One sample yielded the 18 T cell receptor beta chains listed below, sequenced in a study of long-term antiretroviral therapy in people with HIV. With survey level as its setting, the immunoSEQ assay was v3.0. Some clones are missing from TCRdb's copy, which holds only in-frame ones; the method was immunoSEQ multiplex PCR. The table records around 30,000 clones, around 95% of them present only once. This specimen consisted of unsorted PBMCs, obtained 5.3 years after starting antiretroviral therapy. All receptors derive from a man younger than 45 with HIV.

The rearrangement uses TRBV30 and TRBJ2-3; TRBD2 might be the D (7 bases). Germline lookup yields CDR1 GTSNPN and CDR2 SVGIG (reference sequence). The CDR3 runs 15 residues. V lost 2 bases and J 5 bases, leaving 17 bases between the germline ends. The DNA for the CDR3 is TGTGCCTGGAGTTACCAGAACAGGGAGGGAGATACGCAGTATTTT. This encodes CAWSYQNREGDTQYF.

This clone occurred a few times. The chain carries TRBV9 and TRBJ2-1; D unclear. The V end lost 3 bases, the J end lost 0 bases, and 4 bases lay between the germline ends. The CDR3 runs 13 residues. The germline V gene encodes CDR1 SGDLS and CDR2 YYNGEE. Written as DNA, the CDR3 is TGTGCCAGCAGCGCTAGCTCCTACAATGAGCAGTTCTTC. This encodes CASSASSYNEQFF.

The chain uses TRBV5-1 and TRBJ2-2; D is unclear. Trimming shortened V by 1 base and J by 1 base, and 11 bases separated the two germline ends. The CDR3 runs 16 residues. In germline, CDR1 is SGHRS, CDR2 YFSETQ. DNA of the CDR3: TGCGCCAGCAGCTTGTTCGCAGCACAGAACACCGGGGAGCTGTTTTTT. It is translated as CASSLFAAQNTGELFF. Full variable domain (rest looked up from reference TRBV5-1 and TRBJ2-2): KAGVTQTPRYLIKTRGQQVTLSCSPISGHRSVSWYQQTPGQGLQFLFEYFSETQRNKGNFPGRFSGRQFSNSRSEMNVSTLELGDSALYLCASSLFAAQNTGELFFGEGSRLTVL.

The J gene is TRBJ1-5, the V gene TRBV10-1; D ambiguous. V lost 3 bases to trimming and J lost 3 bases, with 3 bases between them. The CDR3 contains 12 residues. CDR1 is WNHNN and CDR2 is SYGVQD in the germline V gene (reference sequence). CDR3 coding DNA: TGCGCCAGCAGTGACAACAATCAGCCCCAGCATTTT. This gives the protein CASSDNNQPQHF.

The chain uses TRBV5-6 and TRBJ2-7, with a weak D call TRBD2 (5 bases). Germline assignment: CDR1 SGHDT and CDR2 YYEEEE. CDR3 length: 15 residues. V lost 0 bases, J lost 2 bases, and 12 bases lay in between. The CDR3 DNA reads TGTGCCAGCAGCTTGGCGGCCGGGATCCCCTACGAGCAGTACTTC. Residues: CASSLAAGIPYEQYF.

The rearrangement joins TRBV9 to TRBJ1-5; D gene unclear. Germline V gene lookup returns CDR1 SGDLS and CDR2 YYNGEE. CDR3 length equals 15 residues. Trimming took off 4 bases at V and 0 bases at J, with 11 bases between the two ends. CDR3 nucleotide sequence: TGTGCCAGCAGCCCCGACCCTCATAGCAATCAGCCCCAGCATTTT. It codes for CASSPDPHSNQPQHF.

This CDR3 reads CASRGTRLNEKLFF. In nucleotides, the CDR3 is TGTGCCAGCAGAGGGACCCGACTTAATGAAAAACTGTTTTTT. The chain recombines TRBV27 with TRBJ1-4, with D possibly being TRBD1 (5 bases). Trimming removed 6 bases at V and 4 bases at J, with 12 bases between. The germline gives CDR1 MNHEY, CDR2 SMNVEV (reference sequence). CDR3 size: 14 residues.

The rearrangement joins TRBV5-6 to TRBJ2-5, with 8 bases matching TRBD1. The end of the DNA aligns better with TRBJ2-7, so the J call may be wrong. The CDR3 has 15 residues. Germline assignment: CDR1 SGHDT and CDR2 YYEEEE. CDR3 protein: CASSSQTGAPYEQYF. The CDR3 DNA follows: TGTGCCAGCAGCTCGCAGACAGGGGCACCCTACGAGCAGTACTTC.

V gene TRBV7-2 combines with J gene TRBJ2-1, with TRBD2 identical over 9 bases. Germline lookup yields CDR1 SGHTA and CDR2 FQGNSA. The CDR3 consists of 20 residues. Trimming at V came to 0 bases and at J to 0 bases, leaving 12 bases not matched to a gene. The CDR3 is CASSLAIMSGRTSSYNEQFF. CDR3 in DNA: TGTGCCAGCAGCTTAGCAATAATGAGCGGGAGGACCAGCTCCTACAATGAGCAGTTCTTC.

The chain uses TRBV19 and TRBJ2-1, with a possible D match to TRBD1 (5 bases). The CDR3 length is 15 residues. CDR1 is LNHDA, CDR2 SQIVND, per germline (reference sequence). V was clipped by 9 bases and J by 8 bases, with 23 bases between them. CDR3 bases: TGTGCCAGCACGCCTTCTGGGGCAGCTCTAGATGAGCAGTTCTTC. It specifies CASTPSGAALDEQFF.

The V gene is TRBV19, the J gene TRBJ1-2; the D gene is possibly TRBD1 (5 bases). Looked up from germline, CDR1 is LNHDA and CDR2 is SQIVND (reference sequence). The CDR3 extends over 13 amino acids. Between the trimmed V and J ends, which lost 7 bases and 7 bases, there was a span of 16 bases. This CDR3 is CASNVGPLFGYTF. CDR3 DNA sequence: TGTGCCAGTAACGTGGGACCTCTTTTTGGCTACACCTTC. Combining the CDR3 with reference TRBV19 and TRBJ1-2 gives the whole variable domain DGGITQSPKYLFRKEGQNVTLSCEQNLNHDAMYWYRQDPGQGLRLIYYSQIVNDFQKGDIAEGYSVSREKKESFPLTVTSAQKNPTAFYLCASNVGPLFGYTFGSGTRLTVV.

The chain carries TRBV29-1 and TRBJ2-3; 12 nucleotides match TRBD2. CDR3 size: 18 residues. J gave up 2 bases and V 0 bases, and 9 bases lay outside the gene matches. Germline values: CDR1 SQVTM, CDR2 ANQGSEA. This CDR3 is CSVEDWSSGGAPTDTQYF. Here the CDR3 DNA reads TGCAGCGTTGAAGATTGGTCTAGCGGGGGGGCCCCCACAGATACGCAGTATTTT.

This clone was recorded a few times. CDR3 nucleotide sequence: TGTGCCACCAGCAGAGACCACCTGACAGCCCTCAATGAAAAACTGTTTTTT. Translated, it gives CATSRDHLTALNEKLFF. This chain uses TRBV15 with TRBJ1-4, with D tentatively TRBD1 (5 bases). Germline loops: CDR1 LNHNV, CDR2 YYDKDF (reference sequence). V lost 0 bases and J lost 5, with 16 bases in between. The CDR3 has 17 amino acids.

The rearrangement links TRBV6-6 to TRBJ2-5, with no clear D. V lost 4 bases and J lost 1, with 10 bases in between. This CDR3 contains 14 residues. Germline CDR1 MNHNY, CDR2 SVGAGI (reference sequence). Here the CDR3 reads CASSSVSSQETQYF. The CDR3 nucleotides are TGTGCCAGCAGTTCGGTCAGCAGCCAAGAGACCCAGTACTTC.

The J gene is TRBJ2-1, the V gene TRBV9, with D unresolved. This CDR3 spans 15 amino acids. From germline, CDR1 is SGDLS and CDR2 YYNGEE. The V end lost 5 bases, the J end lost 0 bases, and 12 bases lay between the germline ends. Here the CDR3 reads CASSQALSSYNEQFF. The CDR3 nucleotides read TGTGCCAGCAGTCAGGCTCTTAGCTCCTACAATGAGCAGTTCTTC.

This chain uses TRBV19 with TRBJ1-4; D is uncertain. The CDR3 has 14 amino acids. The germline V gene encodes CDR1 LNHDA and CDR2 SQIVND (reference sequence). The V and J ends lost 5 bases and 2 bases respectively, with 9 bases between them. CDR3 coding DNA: TGTGCCAGTAGTTCCTTAGGGACTAATGAAAAACTGTTTTTT. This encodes CASSSLGTNEKLFF.

The CDR3 DNA is TGTGCCAGCAGCCTCGACAGGGGGATTTCCTACGAGCAGTACTTC. Its protein is CASSLDRGISYEQYF. The chain links TRBV7-9 to TRBJ2-7, with 9 bases matching TRBD1. CDR3 size: 15 residues. Germline values: CDR1 SEHNR, CDR2 FQNEAQ (reference sequence). Trimming cost V 5 bases and J 1 base; bases outside gene matches: 6.

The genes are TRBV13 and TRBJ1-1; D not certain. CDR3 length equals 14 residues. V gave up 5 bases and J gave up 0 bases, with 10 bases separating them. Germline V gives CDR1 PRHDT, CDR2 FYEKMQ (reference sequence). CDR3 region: CASSRGKLNTEAFF. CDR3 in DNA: TGTGCCAGCAGCCGAGGGAAGTTGAACACTGAAGCTTTCTTT.